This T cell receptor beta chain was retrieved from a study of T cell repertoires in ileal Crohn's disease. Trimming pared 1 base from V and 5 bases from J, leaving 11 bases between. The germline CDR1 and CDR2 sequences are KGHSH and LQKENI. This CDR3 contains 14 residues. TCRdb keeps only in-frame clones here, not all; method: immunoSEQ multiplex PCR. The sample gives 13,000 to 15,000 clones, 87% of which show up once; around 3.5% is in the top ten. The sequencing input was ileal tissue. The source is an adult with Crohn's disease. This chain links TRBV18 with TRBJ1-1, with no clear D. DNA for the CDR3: TGTGCCAGCTCACCACAGGGAGAAGGGACTGAAGCTTTCTTT. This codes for CASSPQGEGTEAFF.